Each of the 25 T cell receptor beta chains below was sequenced from the same sample in a study of vaccination and CD4 T cells after COVID-19. The time point is: late sampling 161 to 241 days after vaccination in a few convalescent patients. As for treatment: approximately 9-day PBMC culture with coronavirus spike peptide pools or control peptides (ViraFEST assay). Oncomine TCR Beta short-read sequencing was applied to DNA from cultured CD4+ T cells. Using its own MiXCR run on the PCR reads, TCRdb lists one record per CDR3 protein. The sample yields around 23,000 distinct CDR3 sequences, over 40% seen once. These receptors' antigens are unknown. Sequencing was performed on CD4+ T cells from blood, cultured in vitro, taken about 7 months after SARS-CoV-2 vaccination. Receptor source: a human donor who had recovered from COVID-19.

The chain carries TRBV7-2 and TRBJ2-7, with D possibly matching TRBD1 (5 bases). V lost 4 bases and J lost 6, with 13 bases in between. Looked up from germline, CDR1 is SGHTA and CDR2 is FQGNSA. The CDR3 contains 13 residues. The DNA of the CDR3 is TGTGCCAGCAGCTATCAGGGCCCTAGCGAGCAGTACTTC. It specifies CASSYQGPSEQYF. The full variable domain, completed using reference TRBV7-2 and TRBJ2-7, is GAGVSQSPSNKVTEKGKDVELRCDPISGHTALYWYRQSLGQGLEFLIYFQGNSAPDKSGLPSDRFSAERTGGSVSTLTIQRTQQEDSAVYLCASSYQGPSEQYFGPGTRLTVT.

The rearrangement uses TRBV6-5 and TRBJ1-2, with D maybe TRBD1 (6 bases). There are 17 residues in the CDR3. The V gene lost 1 base and the J gene lost 2 bases, with 17 bases spanning the gap. Germline values: CDR1 MNHEY, CDR2 SVGAGI. CDR3 sequence: CASSYWGGRQGNYGYTF. The CDR3 DNA is TGTGCCAGCAGTTACTGGGGCGGGAGGCAGGGGAACTATGGCTACACCTTC.

The rearrangement links TRBV20-1 to TRBJ2-3, with TRBD2 identical over 8 bases. Germline CDR1 DFQATT, CDR2 SNEGSKA (reference sequence). The CDR3 has 14 residues. Trimming at V came to 3 bases and at J to 4 bases, leaving 6 bases not matched to a gene. CDR3 loop: CSARGTSGADTQYF. Here the CDR3 DNA reads TGCAGTGCTAGGGGGACTAGTGGGGCAGATACGCAGTATTTT.

This clonotype was recorded a few times. The chain couples TRBV18 to TRBJ2-3, with D unresolved. This CDR3 spans 14 amino acids. Germline V gives CDR1 KGHSH, CDR2 LQKENI. Trimming cost V 5 bases and J 0 bases, with 9 bases left between them. The CDR3 DNA reads as TGTGCCAGCTCAGGGCCCCTAAGCACAGATACGCAGTATTTT. Translating gives CASSGPLSTDTQYF. Combining the CDR3 with reference TRBV18 and TRBJ2-3 gives the whole variable domain NAGVMQNPRHLVRRRGQEARLRCSPMKGHSHVYWYRQLPEEGLKFMVYLQKENIIDESGMPKERFSAEFPKEGPSILRIQQVVRGDSAAYFCASSGPLSTDTQYFGPGTRLTVL.

The V call is TRBV5-8, the J call TRBJ2-1, with D possibly TRBD1 on 5 matching bases. The germline V gene encodes CDR1 SGHTS and CDR2 YDEGEE. The ends were cut back, 4 bases at V and 8 bases at J, with 19 bases in the middle. The CDR3 spans 15 residues. The CDR3 sequence: CASSPDSFRWDEQFF. The CDR3 coding sequence is TGTGCCAGCAGCCCCGACAGTTTTAGATGGGATGAGCAGTTCTTC.

Only a few counts were recorded for this clonotype. The chain employs TRBV20-1 and TRBJ1-2; D might be TRBD1 (6 bases). CDR3 length equals 14 residues. Per the germline V gene, CDR1 is DFQATT and CDR2 is SNEGSKA (reference sequence). V lost 3 bases, J lost 5 bases, and 16 bases lay in between. Here the CDR3 reads CSASGTPFGYGYTF. The CDR3 region has the DNA TGCAGTGCTAGCGGGACACCCTTCGGATATGGCTACACCTTC.

The rearrangement links TRBV18 to TRBJ2-2, with D perhaps matching TRBD2 (6 bases). The germline V and J ends were trimmed by 6 bases and 1 base, with 12 bases remaining between them. The CDR3 sequence is 15 residues long. Germline assignment: CDR1 KGHSH and CDR2 LQKENI. CDR3 in DNA: TGTGCCAGCTCCCGGGAGAGACAGAACACCGGGGAGCTGTTTTTT. It codes for CASSRERQNTGELFF.

This clonotype was seen a handful of times. At one end the junction does not follow the germline gene, possibly because of a read error. J is TRBJ2-1 and V is TRBV7-2; TRBD2 matches 8 bases. Looked up from germline, CDR1 is SGHTA and CDR2 is FQGNSA. CDR3 length: 16 amino acids. The CDR3 coding sequence is TGTGCCAGCAGTTTAGGGTCCAGCGGGAGTAGCGGTGAGCAGTTCTTC. Translation gives CASSLGSSGSSGEQFF.

The chain joins TRBV6-1 to TRBJ1-1; a possible D gene is TRBD1 (6 bases). Germline CDR1 is MNHNS and CDR2 is SASEGT. Trimming removed 1 base from V and 10 bases from J, with 10 bases in between. CDR3 length: 12 amino acids. The CDR3 DNA sequence: TGTGCCAGCAGTGAAGGAGGGGGGCTAGCTTTCTTT. Its translation: CASSEGGGLAFF.

This clonotype was recorded a few times. For the CDR3, the DNA is TGCAGTGCTAGTGCACCGGGACAGACCTTATTAGGCTACACCTTC. This translates into CSASAPGQTLLGYTF. The rearrangement joins TRBV20-1 to TRBJ1-2, with TRBD1 identical over 7 bases. J gave up 8 bases and V 3 bases, and 15 bases lay outside the gene matches. Germline V gene data show CDR1 as DFQATT and CDR2 as SNEGSKA (reference sequence). This CDR3 contains 15 residues.

The chain combines TRBV19 with TRBJ2-3, with D tentatively TRBD1 or TRBD2 (5 bases each). The CDR3 has 12 residues. V was pared by 6 bases and J by 11 bases, with 15 bases between. The germline CDR1 and CDR2 sequences are LNHDA and SQIVND (reference sequence). CDR3 sequence: CASRGTNWEQYF. Written as DNA, the CDR3 is TGTGCCAGTAGGGGGACGAATTGGGAGCAGTATTTT. Together with reference TRBV19 and TRBJ2-3, the CDR3 gives the full variable domain: DGGITQSPKYLFRKEGQNVTLSCEQNLNHDAMYWYRQDPGQGLRLIYYSQIVNDFQKGDIAEGYSVSREKKESFPLTVTSAQKNPTAFYLCASRGTNWEQYFGPGTRLTVL.

This clonotype appeared a single time. The chain employs TRBV19 and TRBJ2-5; 15 nucleotides agree with TRBD2. Germline CDR1 is LNHDA and CDR2 is SQIVND (reference sequence). J gave up 1 base and V 3 bases, and 6 bases lay outside the gene matches. The CDR3 is 18 amino acids. This CDR3 is CASSIGLAGGWGQETQYF. The CDR3 bases are TGTGCCAGTAGTATCGGACTAGCGGGAGGGTGGGGCCAAGAGACCCAGTACTTC.

This clonotype was detected only a few times. The genes are TRBV20-1 and TRBJ1-1; D is unresolved. The CDR3 length is 13 residues. The V end lost 4 bases, the J end lost 0 bases, and 9 bases lay between the germline ends. Germline CDR1 is DFQATT and CDR2 is SNEGSKA (reference sequence). CDR3 region: CSAKSDMNTEAFF. The CDR3 DNA is TGCAGTGCTAAGAGCGATATGAACACTGAAGCTTTCTTT.

This clonotype was seen a handful of times. This chain joins TRBV7-6 and TRBJ2-3; TRBD2 matches 7 bases. The CDR3 contains 18 residues. The junction had 15 bases not matched to a gene; V was cut back by 5 bases and J by 1 base. Germline CDR1 and CDR2: SGHVS and FNYEAQ. CDR3: CASSPGREPTRRTDTQYF. The CDR3, as DNA: TGTGCCAGCAGCCCAGGGCGGGAGCCCACCCGGCGCACAGATACGCAGTATTTT. The full variable domain, in which reference TRBV7-6 and TRBJ2-3 provide the parts outside the CDR3, is GAGVSQSPRYKVTKRGQDVALRCDPISGHVSLYWYRQALGQGPEFLTYFNYEAQQDKSGLPNDRFSAERPEGSISTLTIQRTEQRDSAMYRCASSPGREPTRRTDTQYFGPGTRLTVL.

The chain combines TRBV7-3 with TRBJ2-1; tentatively, D is TRBD2 (6 bases). The CDR3 is made up of 14 amino acids. The germline V and J ends were trimmed by 3 bases and 7 bases, with 13 bases remaining between them. CDR1 and CDR2 (germline): SGHTA, FQGTGA. The CDR3, as DNA: TGTGCCAGCAGCTTGCTTAGCGGAACTAATGAGCAGTTCTTC. Translating gives CASSLLSGTNEQFF.

This clonotype was seen more than once but under ten times. The chain is built from TRBV7-9 and TRBJ1-1; a possible D gene is TRBD1 (5 bases). V lost 8 bases, J lost 0 bases, and 7 bases lay in between. Per germline, CDR1 SEHNR and CDR2 FQNEAQ (reference sequence). The CDR3 is made up of 12 amino acids. CDR3 in DNA: TGTGCCAGCGGGACCTTGAACACTGAAGCTTTCTTT. This translates into CASGTLNTEAFF. Drawing the rest from reference TRBV7-9 and TRBJ1-1, the complete variable domain is DTGVSQNPRHKITKRGQNVTFRCDPISEHNRLYWYRQTLGQGPEFLTYFQNEAQLEKSRLLSDRFSAERPKGSFSTLEIQRTEQGDSAMYLCASGTLNTEAFFGQGTRLTVV.

The chain joins TRBV27 to TRBJ2-3; tentatively, D is TRBD2 (5 bases). Trimming removed 3 bases from V and 1 base from J, with 11 bases in between. Germline-derived CDR1 and CDR2 are MNHEY and SMNVEV (reference sequence). This CDR3 is built from 15 residues. As DNA, the CDR3 is TGTGCCAGCAGTTTCAAGCGGATGGGCACAGATACGCAGTATTTT. Amino acid sequence: CASSFKRMGTDTQYF.

V and J are TRBV7-9 and TRBJ2-1; 7 bases fit TRBD2. Unmatched junction bases numbered 4, after V lost 5 bases and J lost 0 bases. The CDR3 totals 15 residues. The germline V gene encodes CDR1 SEHNR and CDR2 FQNEAQ (reference sequence). The CDR3 DNA is TGTGCCAGCAGCATTAGCGGGTTCTCCTACAATGAGCAGTTCTTC. This codes for CASSISGFSYNEQFF. The whole variable domain, remainder taken from reference TRBV7-9 and TRBJ2-1, is DTGVSQNPRHKITKRGQNVTFRCDPISEHNRLYWYRQTLGQGPEFLTYFQNEAQLEKSRLLSDRFSAERPKGSFSTLEIQRTEQGDSAMYLCASSISGFSYNEQFFGPGTRLTVL.

The V and J genes are TRBV10-3 and TRBJ1-2, with unresolved D. The CDR3 runs 13 residues. The V end was cut by 3 bases, the J end by 4 bases, with 9 bases between. The germline gives CDR1 ENHRY, CDR2 SYGVKD. The CDR3 region is CAISDGVAYGYTF. The CDR3 DNA sequence: TGTGCCATCAGTGATGGGGTTGCCTATGGCTACACCTTC.

The chain is built from TRBV20-1 and TRBJ1-5, with TRBD1 matching 7 bases. This CDR3 is 12 amino acids long. Germline V CDR1 and CDR2: DFQATT, SNEGSKA (reference sequence). V was pared by 6 bases and J by 7 bases, with 6 bases of the junction left unmatched. The CDR3 protein is CSAADRQQPQHF. CDR3 sequence (DNA): TGCAGTGCAGCGGACAGGCAGCAGCCCCAGCATTTT.

This clonotype showed up just a few times. V usage is TRBV19 and J usage is TRBJ1-5, with TRBD1 as a possible D gene (6 bases). The CDR3 contains 15 residues. The germline CDR1 and CDR2 sequences are LNHDA and SQIVND (reference sequence). V was clipped by 5 bases and J by 3 bases, with 14 bases between them. CDR3 DNA: TGTGCCAGTAGTTTACGCCAGGGGTCCAATCAGCCCCAGCATTTT. Protein product: CASSLRQGSNQPQHF.

This chain uses TRBV6-1 with TRBJ1-2; D gene ambiguous. The V gene lost 10 bases and the J gene lost 4 bases, with 16 bases spanning the gap. Germline values: CDR1 MNHNS, CDR2 SASEGT. The CDR3 is 13 amino acids. CDR3 sequence reads: CANAPMTAYGYTF. DNA of the CDR3: TGTGCCAACGCACCCATGACGGCCTATGGCTACACCTTC.

The genes are TRBV6-6 and TRBJ2-7; TRBD1 matches 9 bases. CDR3 length: 16 residues. Per the germline V gene, CDR1 is MNHNY and CDR2 is SVGAGI (reference sequence). The J segment lost 8 bases and the V segment lost 5 bases, leaving 16 bases of the junction unmatched. For the CDR3, the DNA is TGTGCCAGCAGTGATCGGACAGGGGCGTCCCTAGGCAAGCAGTACTTC. This gives the protein CASSDRTGASLGKQYF.

This chain joins TRBV24-1 and TRBJ2-3; D unresolved. The CDR3 is made up of 12 amino acids. Deletions cut 7 bases from V and 1 base from J, with 5 bases between. The germline V gene encodes CDR1 KGHDR and CDR2 SFDVKD. The CDR3 protein is CATRDGTDTQYF. The CDR3 DNA reads TGTGCCACCAGGGATGGCACAGATACGCAGTATTTT.

This clonotype appeared a few times. This sequence joins TRBV19 and TRBJ1-5, with D unclear. Trimming left V 3 bases short and J 4 bases short, with 10 bases between. CDR1 is LNHDA and CDR2 is SQIVND in the germline V gene (reference sequence). This CDR3 comprises 14 residues. This chain's CDR3 is CASSITPLNQPQHF. CDR3 nucleotides: TGTGCCAGTAGTATTACCCCCTTAAATCAGCCCCAGCATTTT.